These 21 T cell receptor beta chains share one sample of origin, sequenced in a study of chemoradiotherapy in HPV16-positive cancers. Profiled with immunoSEQ multiplex PCR; TCRdb holds only in-frame clones, not every one. The data show about 6,600 clones, with over 70% seen just once and approximately 7.2% held by the top ten. Here the sequenced sample was tumor tissue, taken from a patient who underwent chemoradiotherapy. These receptors originate from a human donor with HPV-associated anogenital cancer.

The chain has TRBV9 and TRBJ2-3, with D hard to call. The CDR3 totals 15 residues. Trimming left V 0 bases short and J 2 bases short, with 10 bases between. Germline CDR1 SGDLS, CDR2 YYNGEE. Here the CDR3 DNA reads TGTGCCAGCAGCGTAGCAACAACCCACACAGATACGCAGTATTTT. This codes for CASSVATTHTDTQYF.

The chain couples TRBV6-6 to TRBJ2-2; 8 bases fit TRBD1. The CDR3 sequence is 15 residues long. With 5 bases clipped from V and 3 bases from J, the junction kept 5 bases outside the gene matches. Germline values: CDR1 MNHNY, CDR2 SVGAGI (reference sequence). The CDR3 DNA reads TGTGCCAGCAGTGACACAGGGGGTGACACCGGGGAGCTGTTTTTT. As protein: CASSDTGGDTGELFF.

This chain links TRBV18 with TRBJ2-1; TRBD1 aligns across 11 bases. This CDR3 contains 18 residues. Germline V lookup: CDR1 KGHSH, CDR2 LQKENI. Trimming cost V 1 base and J 4 bases; bases outside gene matches: 9. The CDR3, as DNA: TGTGCCAGCTCACCACTCCCAGGCGGACAGGGGGCATACAATGAGCAGTTCTTC. The encoded protein is CASSPLPGGQGAYNEQFF.

In its sample, this clone was seen once. This sequence joins TRBV11-2 and TRBJ1-5; no clear D gene. Germline V CDR1 and CDR2: SGHAT, FQNNGV. The germline V and J ends were trimmed by 2 bases and 0 bases, with 11 bases remaining between them. This CDR3 has 16 residues. The CDR3 DNA follows: TGTGCCAGCAGCTTAAGTCAACGAAATAGCAATCAGCCCCAGCATTTT. This translates into CASSLSQRNSNQPQHF.

V gene TRBV7-6 combines with J gene TRBJ1-3; TRBD1 agrees at 12 bases. Germline V gene lookup returns CDR1 SGHVS and CDR2 FNYEAQ. V lost 2 bases and J lost 3; bases outside the gene matches: 5. The CDR3 has 17 amino acids. CDR3 in amino acids: CASSLWGQGASGNTIYF. In nucleotides, the CDR3 is TGTGCCAGCAGCTTATGGGGACAGGGGGCGAGTGGAAACACCATATATTTT.

The chain employs TRBV30 and TRBJ1-1; TRBD1 might be the D (5 bases). Trimming pared 0 bases from V and 4 bases from J, leaving 15 bases between. Germline V CDR1 and CDR2: GTSNPN, SVGIG (reference sequence). This CDR3 region has 15 residues. CDR3 protein: CAWSVGGAGGTEAFF. The CDR3 DNA reads as TGTGCCTGGAGTGTAGGCGGGGCTGGAGGCACTGAAGCTTTCTTT.

The rearrangement joins TRBV2 to TRBJ2-1; D is perhaps TRBD2 (5 bases). The CDR3 sequence is 14 residues long. Trimming stripped 3 bases from V and 3 bases from J, with 9 bases between. Germline assignment: CDR1 SNHLY and CDR2 FYNNEI. The CDR3 DNA sequence: TGTGCCAGCAGTGAGACACGGGGCTACAATGAGCAGTTCTTC. Protein product: CASSETRGYNEQFF.

The rearrangement uses TRBV19 and TRBJ1-3; no clear D. This CDR3 region has 16 residues. CDR1 LNHDA and CDR2 SQIVND come from the germline V gene (reference sequence). With 4 bases removed from V and 0 bases from J, the gap between germline ends came to 13 bases. The CDR3 here is CASSRRTQSSGNTIYF. The CDR3 nucleotides read TGTGCCAGTAGTAGGCGAACCCAGAGCTCTGGAAACACCATATATTTT.

This clone was recorded a few times. This chain uses TRBV7-2 with TRBJ2-7, with 8 bases fitting TRBD1. CDR1 and CDR2 from the germline V gene are SGHTA and FQGNSA. The CDR3 has 15 residues. J was trimmed by 3 bases and V by 5 bases; bases with no gene match: 9. The CDR3 region is CASSPTAGQGYEQYF. The CDR3 DNA reads TGTGCCAGCAGCCCCACCGCCGGACAGGGCTACGAGCAGTACTTC. The whole variable domain, filled in from reference TRBV7-2 and TRBJ2-7, reads GAGVSQSPSNKVTEKGKDVELRCDPISGHTALYWYRQSLGQGLEFLIYFQGNSAPDKSGLPSDRFSAERTGGSVSTLTIQRTQQEDSAVYLCASSPTAGQGYEQYFGPGTRLTVT.

V is TRBV18 and J is TRBJ2-3, with D unresolved. Germline V gene sequence: CDR1 KGHSH, CDR2 LQKENI. The CDR3 loop spans 10 amino acids. V lost 6 bases, J lost 5 bases, and 3 bases lay in between. CDR3 protein: CASSRDTQYF. CDR3 nucleotides: TGTGCCAGCTCTCGAGATACGCAGTATTTT.

The rearrangement joins TRBV5-1 to TRBJ2-7, with D maybe TRBD1 (5 bases). In germline, CDR1 is SGHRS, CDR2 YFSETQ. This CDR3 comprises 14 residues. Trimming stripped 4 bases from V and 5 bases from J, with 16 bases between. CDR3 residues: CASSLSGPQDEQYF. CDR3 DNA: TGCGCCAGCAGCCTTTCCGGGCCACAGGACGAGCAGTACTTC.

In this sample, this clone turned up once. This chain joins TRBV6-1 and TRBJ1-1, with D possibly matching TRBD1 (5 bases). Germline V gene sequence: CDR1 MNHNS, CDR2 SASEGT. The CDR3 loop spans 14 amino acids. The V end was cut by 10 bases, the J end by 7 bases, with 22 bases between. The CDR3 nucleotides are TGTGCCACAAACCACCTTGACAGTATCGGTGAAGCTTTCTTT. Residues: CATNHLDSIGEAFF.

The chain uses TRBV7-9 and TRBJ2-5; 7 nucleotides agree with TRBD1. The germline CDR1 and CDR2 sequences are SEHNR and FQNEAQ (reference sequence). V lost 3 bases to trimming and J lost 1 base; unmatched junction nucleotides: 2. This CDR3 has 14 amino acids. The CDR3 loop is CASSFAGGQETQYF. CDR3 sequence (DNA): TGTGCCAGCAGCTTCGCAGGGGGCCAAGAGACCCAGTACTTC.

This chain joins TRBV6-6 and TRBJ2-7; D ambiguous. Germline V lookup: CDR1 MNHNY, CDR2 SVGAGI (reference sequence). V shed 6 bases and J shed 3 bases, with 12 bases lying between them. This CDR3 is built from 13 residues. CDR3 in DNA: TGTGCCAGCAGAACGAGTCATGGCTACGAGCAGTACTTC. Translated, it gives CASRTSHGYEQYF.

The chain employs TRBV28 and TRBJ1-2; 7 bases align to TRBD1. The length of the CDR3 is 15 residues. Per germline, CDR1 MDHEN and CDR2 SYDVKM. J gave up 2 bases and V 3 bases, and 6 bases lay outside the gene matches. The CDR3 here is CASSFTGVLNYGYTF. The CDR3 bases are TGTGCCAGCAGTTTCACAGGGGTTCTAAACTATGGCTACACCTTC.

The chain joins TRBV6-1 to TRBJ2-5; a possible D gene is TRBD2 (5 bases). Germline lookup yields CDR1 MNHNS and CDR2 SASEGT. The CDR3 is 15 amino acids. Trimming took 6 bases from V and 3 from J, leaving 17 bases between them. CDR3 residues: CASSAGVGSEETQYF. DNA for the CDR3: TGTGCCAGCAGCGCCGGGGTGGGAAGCGAAGAGACCCAGTACTTC.

CDR3 sequence reads: CASSLGFGLETQYF. CDR3 sequence (DNA): TGCGCCAGCAGCCTCGGATTTGGGTTGGAGACCCAGTACTTC. The chain is built from TRBV5-1 and TRBJ2-5; the D is unclear. Germline CDR1 SGHRS, CDR2 YFSETQ. Between the trimmed V and J ends, which lost 4 bases and 5 bases, there was a span of 15 bases. There are 14 residues in the CDR3. The full variable domain, with the rest looked up from reference TRBV5-1 and TRBJ2-5, is KAGVTQTPRYLIKTRGQQVTLSCSPISGHRSVSWYQQTPGQGLQFLFEYFSETQRNKGNFPGRFSGRQFSNSRSEMNVSTLELGDSALYLCASSLGFGLETQYFGPGTRLLVL.

The chain carries TRBV7-6 and TRBJ2-5; possible D gene TRBD2, 6 bases. TRBJ2-7 explains the end of the DNA better; the J call may be wrong. The CDR3 extends over 16 amino acids. Germline CDR1 and CDR2: SGHVS and FNYEAQ. The CDR3 DNA reads TGTGCCAGCAGCCGCGGGACGGAGCCTTTCTCCTACGAGCAGTACTTC. Translating it yields CASSRGTEPFSYEQYF.

In this sample, this clone turned up once. This specimen includes other DNA sequences encoding the same CDR3. The gene calls are TRBV11-2 and TRBJ1-1; 7 nucleotides line up with TRBD1. The CDR3 consists of 15 residues. Germline V gene sequence: CDR1 SGHAT, CDR2 FQNNGV. V trimming: 6 bases; J trimming: 0 bases; junction bases outside the gene matches: 7. The CDR3 sequence is CASRYRGSVNTEAFF. CDR3 nucleotide sequence: TGTGCCAGCAGGTACAGGGGATCGGTGAACACTGAAGCTTTCTTT.

This rearrangement joins TRBV11-2 to TRBJ2-5; unclear D gene. Trimming removed 6 bases at V and 5 bases at J, with 22 bases between. The CDR3 sequence is 16 residues long. CDR1 and CDR2 (germline): SGHAT, FQNNGV. CDR3 bases: TGTGCCAGCAGAGGGCAGGCGGCATCCGGGTCGGAGACCCAGTACTTC. Translating it yields CASRGQAASGSETQYF.

The chain recombines TRBV5-5 with TRBJ1-2; possible D gene TRBD1, 5 bases. The germline V gene encodes CDR1 SGHKS and CDR2 YYEKEE (reference sequence). The V end was cut by 5 bases, the J end by 4 bases, with 15 bases between. CDR3 length: 14 residues. The CDR3 loop reads CASRAGALGYGYTF. Written as DNA, the CDR3 is TGTGCCAGCAGAGCCGGGGCCCTTGGCTATGGCTACACCTTC.